Presented here are 6 T cell receptor beta chains from one specimen sequenced in a study of cytomegalovirus exposure and HLA in healthy donors. A multiplex PCR was run with 60 Vbeta primers and 13 Jbeta primers. Generated by immunoSEQ multiplex PCR, the TCRdb table keeps only in-frame clones and is missing some. The sample records roughly 100,000 clones, more than 65% being singletons. Sequencing was done on a sample of PBMCs. These receptors were collected from a woman aged 18-30 years in good health and CMV-seropositive.

The chain links TRBV7-9 to TRBJ2-2; tentative D call: TRBD1 (5 bases). Per germline, CDR1 SEHNR and CDR2 FQNEAQ (reference sequence). The ends were cut back, 5 bases at V and 7 bases at J, with 11 bases in the middle. The CDR3 is made up of 13 amino acids. The CDR3 loop reads CASSPRVVGELFF. The CDR3 DNA sequence: TGTGCCAGCAGCCCCAGGGTGGTCGGGGAGCTGTTTTTT.

The chain couples TRBV6-5 to TRBJ2-3, with D possibly matching TRBD2 (5 bases). The germline V and J ends were trimmed by 6 bases and 4 bases, with 11 bases remaining between them. There are 13 residues in the CDR3. Germline V CDR1 and CDR2: MNHEY, SVGAGI. The CDR3 region has the DNA TGTGCCAGCAGCCCCTTGGGAGCAGATACGCAGTATTTT. Translated, it gives CASSPLGADTQYF.

The rearrangement joins TRBV30 to TRBJ2-1, with 12 bases aligning to TRBD2. The germline gives CDR1 GTSNPN, CDR2 SVGIG (reference sequence). CDR3 length: 15 residues. With 1 base clipped from V and 12 bases from J, the junction kept 10 bases outside the gene matches. The CDR3 sequence is CAWSGPGLAGWGQFF. The CDR3 coding sequence is TGTGCCTGGAGTGGTCCGGGACTAGCGGGTTGGGGGCAGTTCTTC.

The chain joins TRBV11-2 to TRBJ2-2; 11 positions match TRBD2. V dropped 4 bases and J dropped 7; count of bases not matched to a gene: 8. The CDR3 loop spans 16 amino acids. Germline CDR1 SGHAT, CDR2 FQNNGV. The CDR3 region is CASSSLAGGRGGELFF. The CDR3 bases are TGTGCCAGCAGCTCCCTAGCGGGGGGAAGGGGCGGGGAGCTGTTTTTT.

There are a few counts of this clone. The gene calls are TRBV27 and TRBJ2-7; 10 nucleotides line up with TRBD1. Germline CDR1 is MNHEY and CDR2 is SMNVEV (reference sequence). The CDR3 is 14 amino acids. J lost 3 bases, V lost 4 bases, and 3 bases had no gene match. CDR3 DNA: TGTGCCAGCAGTTGGGGACAGGGGAACTACGAGCAGTACTTC. Encoded protein: CASSWGQGNYEQYF.

The rearrangement uses TRBV19 and TRBJ2-7; maybe TRBD1 (5 bases). The CDR3 consists of 15 residues. The V end was cut by 4 bases, the J end by 0 bases, with 13 bases between. Germline values: CDR1 LNHDA, CDR2 SQIVND (reference sequence). In nucleotides, the CDR3 is TGTGCCAGTAGTAGGGGCGGCGCGAGCTCCTACGAGCAGTACTTC. It translates to CASSRGGASSYEQYF.